The sequence of this T cell receptor (beta chain) was determined in a study of cytomegalovirus exposure and HLA in healthy donors. Study-wide context: From roughly 180 million T cells, an earlier analysis saw approximately 110 million unique TCR beta sequences. General study findings and limits: Information on immune exposure was restricted to one variable (CMV serostatus). The later analysis indicated that the majority of CMV-associated TCR beta chains appeared HLA-restricted.

Points on this clone: The antigen is not known.

Germline CDR1 and CDR2: MGHDK and SYGVNS. The CDR3 is 14 residues long. The V gene lost 4 bases and the J gene lost 0 bases, with 6 bases spanning the gap. The PCR ran on 60 Vbeta and 13 Jbeta primers. Clones were read by immunoSEQ multiplex PCR, and TCRdb kept only the in-frame ones, dropping some. The sample lists about 150,000 clones, around 80% occurring once. The sequence was obtained from a woman in her thirties or forties in good health and CMV-seronegative. Source material: PBMCs. The chain links TRBV25-1 to TRBJ1-4; D is unresolved. In DNA form, the CDR3 reads TGTGCCAGCAGTGGAGATTCAACTAATGAAAAACTGTTTTTT. This sequence encodes CASSGDSTNEKLFF.